This record concerns one T cell receptor beta chain sequence. Its target is not known. From the reads, TCRdb called clonotypes with MiXCR, one entry per CDR3 protein. The sample lists around 530,000 distinct CDR3 sequences; 26% were seen once. This specimen comes from a study of T cell repertoires in cytomegalovirus infection. Study details: Carrying CMV and the relevant HLA type showed in public TCR beta signatures.

Study results and limitations: There were carriers of CMV plus the relevant HLA, and cumulative public TCR beta family frequency identified them. Dominating the ex vivo response were HLA-C-restricted CMV-specific TCR beta clonotypes.

Specimen: PBMCs. The clonotype comes from a human donor in good health (CMV status not recorded). Some clones in this sample may be carry-over from other donors' samples.

CDR3 sequence: CASSPEQHSTNEKLFF. Here the CDR3 DNA reads TGTGCCAGCAGCCCTGAACAGCATTCAACTAATGAAAAACTGTTTTTT. The chain employs TRBV7-6 and TRBJ1-4; no reliable D call. The V end was cut by 5 bases, the J end by 0 bases, with 13 bases between. CDR3 length: 16 residues. CDR1 is SGHVS, CDR2 FNYEAQ, per germline.